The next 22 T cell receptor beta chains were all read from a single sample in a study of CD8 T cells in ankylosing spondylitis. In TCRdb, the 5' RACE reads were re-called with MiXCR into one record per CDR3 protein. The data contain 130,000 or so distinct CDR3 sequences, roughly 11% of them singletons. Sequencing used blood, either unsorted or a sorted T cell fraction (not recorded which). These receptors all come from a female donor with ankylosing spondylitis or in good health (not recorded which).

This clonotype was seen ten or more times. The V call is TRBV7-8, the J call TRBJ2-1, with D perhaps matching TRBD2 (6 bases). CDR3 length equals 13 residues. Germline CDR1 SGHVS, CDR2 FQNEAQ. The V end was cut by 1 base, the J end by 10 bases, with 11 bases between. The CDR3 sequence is CASSLGRAGEQFF. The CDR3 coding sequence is TGTGCCAGCAGCTTAGGTCGGGCGGGGGAGCAGTTCTTC.

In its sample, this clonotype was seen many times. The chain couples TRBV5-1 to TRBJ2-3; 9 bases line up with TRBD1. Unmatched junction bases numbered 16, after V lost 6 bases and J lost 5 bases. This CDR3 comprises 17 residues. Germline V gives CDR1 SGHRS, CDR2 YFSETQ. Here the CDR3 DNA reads TGCGCCAGCAAGGTCGGGATCGGGACAGGGTGGCGAGATACGCAGTATTTT. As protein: CASKVGIGTGWRDTQYF.

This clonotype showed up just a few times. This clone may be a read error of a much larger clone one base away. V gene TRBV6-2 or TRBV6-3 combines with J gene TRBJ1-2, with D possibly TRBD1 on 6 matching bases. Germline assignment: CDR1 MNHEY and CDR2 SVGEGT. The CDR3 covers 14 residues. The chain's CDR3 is CASSLTGYNYGYPF. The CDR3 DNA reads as TGTGCCAGCAGTCTAACAGGGTACAACTATGGCTACCCCTTC.

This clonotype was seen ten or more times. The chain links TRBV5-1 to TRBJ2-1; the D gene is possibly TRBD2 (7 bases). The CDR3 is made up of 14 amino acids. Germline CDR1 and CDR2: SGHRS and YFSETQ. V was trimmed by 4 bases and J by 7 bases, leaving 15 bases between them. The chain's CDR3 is CASSRPEGGNEQFF. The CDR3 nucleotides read TGCGCCAGCAGCCGACCTGAGGGGGGGAATGAGCAGTTCTTC. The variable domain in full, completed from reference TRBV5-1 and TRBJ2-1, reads KAGVTQTPRYLIKTRGQQVTLSCSPISGHRSVSWYQQTPGQGLQFLFEYFSETQRNKGNFPGRFSGRQFSNSRSEMNVSTLELGDSALYLCASSRPEGGNEQFFGPGTRLTVL.

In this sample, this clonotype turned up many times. CDR3 nucleotides: TGTGCCATCAGTCCTCGGGGGGCAACGAACACTGAAGCTTTCTTT. It translates to CAISPRGATNTEAFF. The chain joins TRBV10-3 to TRBJ1-1; TRBD1 might be the D (6 bases). Germline CDR1 and CDR2: ENHRY and SYGVKD. V was trimmed by 5 bases and J by 1 base, leaving 14 bases between them. This CDR3 has 15 residues.

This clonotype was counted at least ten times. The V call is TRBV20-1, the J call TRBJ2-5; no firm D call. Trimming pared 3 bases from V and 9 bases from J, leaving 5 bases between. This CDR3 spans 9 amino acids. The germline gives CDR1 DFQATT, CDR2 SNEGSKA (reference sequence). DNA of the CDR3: TGCAGTGCTAGTCCGGCCCAGTACTTC. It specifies CSASPAQYF.

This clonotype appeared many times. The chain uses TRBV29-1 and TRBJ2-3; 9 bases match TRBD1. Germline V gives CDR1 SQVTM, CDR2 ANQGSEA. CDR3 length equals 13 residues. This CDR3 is CSHTGGGTDTQYF. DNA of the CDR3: TGCAGTCATACAGGGGGCGGCACAGATACGCAGTATTTT.

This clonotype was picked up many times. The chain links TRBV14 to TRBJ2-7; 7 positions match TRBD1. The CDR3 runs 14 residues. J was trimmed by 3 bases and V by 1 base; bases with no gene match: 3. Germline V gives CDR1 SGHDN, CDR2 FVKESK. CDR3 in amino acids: CASSQGQGIYEQYF. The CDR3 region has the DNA TGTGCCAGCAGCCAAGGACAGGGAATCTACGAGCAGTACTTC. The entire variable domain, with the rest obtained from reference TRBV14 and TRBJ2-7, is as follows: EAGVTQFPSHSVIEKGQTVTLRCDPISGHDNLYWYRRVMGKEIKFLLHFVKESKQDESGMPNNRFLAERTGGTYSTLKVQPAELEDSGVYFCASSQGQGIYEQYFGPGTRLTVT.

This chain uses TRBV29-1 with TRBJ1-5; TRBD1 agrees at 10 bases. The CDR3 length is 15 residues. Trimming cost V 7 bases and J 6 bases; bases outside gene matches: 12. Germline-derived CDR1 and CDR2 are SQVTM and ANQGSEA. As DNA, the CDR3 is TGCAGCGCCGCCGCCGGGACAGGGGTAAGTCAGCCCCAGCATTTT. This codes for CSAAAGTGVSQPQHF. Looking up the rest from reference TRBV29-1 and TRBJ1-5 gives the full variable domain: SAVISQKPSRDICQRGTSLTIQCQVDSQVTMMFWYRQQPGQSLTLIATANQGSEATYESGFVIDKFPISRPNLTFSTLTVSNMSPEDSSIYLCSAAAGTGVSQPQHFGDGTRLSIL.

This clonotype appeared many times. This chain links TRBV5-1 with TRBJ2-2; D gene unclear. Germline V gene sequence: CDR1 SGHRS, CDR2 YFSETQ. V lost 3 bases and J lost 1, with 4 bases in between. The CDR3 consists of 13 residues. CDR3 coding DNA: TGCGCCAGCAGCTGGCGGAACACCGGGGAGCTGTTTTTT. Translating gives CASSWRNTGELFF.

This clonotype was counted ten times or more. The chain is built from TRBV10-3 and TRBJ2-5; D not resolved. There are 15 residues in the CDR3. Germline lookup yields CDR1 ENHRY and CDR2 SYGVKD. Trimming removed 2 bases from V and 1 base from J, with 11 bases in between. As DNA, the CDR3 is TGTGCCATCAGTGAGGAGGTGACAATCCAAGAGACCCAGTACTTC. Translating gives CAISEEVTIQETQYF.

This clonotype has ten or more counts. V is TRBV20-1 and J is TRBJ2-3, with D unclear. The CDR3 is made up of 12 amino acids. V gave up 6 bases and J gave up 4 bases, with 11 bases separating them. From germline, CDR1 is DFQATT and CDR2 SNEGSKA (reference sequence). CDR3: CSAGPGSDTQYF. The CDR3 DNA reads TGCAGTGCAGGGCCCGGTTCAGATACGCAGTATTTT.

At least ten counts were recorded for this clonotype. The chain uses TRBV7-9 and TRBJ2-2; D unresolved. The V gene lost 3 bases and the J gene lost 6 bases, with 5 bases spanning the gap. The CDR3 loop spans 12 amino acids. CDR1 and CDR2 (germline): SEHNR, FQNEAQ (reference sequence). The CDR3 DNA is TGTGCCAGCAGCTTCGGAGCCGGGGAGCTGTTTTTT. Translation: CASSFGAGELFF. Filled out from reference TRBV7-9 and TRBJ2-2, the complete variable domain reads DTGVSQNPRHKITKRGQNVTFRCDPISEHNRLYWYRQTLGQGPEFLTYFQNEAQLEKSRLLSDRFSAERPKGSFSTLEIQRTEQGDSAMYLCASSFGAGELFFGEGSRLTVL.

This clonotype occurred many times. The CDR3 DNA reads as TGTGCCAGCAGCCAACAGGGGAACACTGAAGCTTTCTTT. This gives the protein CASSQQGNTEAFF. V usage is TRBV7-3 and J usage is TRBJ1-1, with D possibly TRBD1 on 6 matching bases. This CDR3 has 13 amino acids. V was cut by 5 bases and J by 1 base, with 8 bases left in between. Germline CDR1 reads SGHTA; CDR2 reads FQGTGA.

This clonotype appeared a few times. The CDR3 here is CASSSGLAGDTYEQYF. The CDR3 region has the DNA TGTGCCAGCAGTTCTGGACTAGCGGGAGATACCTACGAGCAGTACTTC. This chain links TRBV6-2 or TRBV6-3 with TRBJ2-7; 13 bases align to TRBD2. V shed 4 bases, J shed 2 bases, and the junction held 5 bases outside the gene matches. CDR1 and CDR2 (germline): MNHEY, SVGEGT. CDR3 length: 16 residues.

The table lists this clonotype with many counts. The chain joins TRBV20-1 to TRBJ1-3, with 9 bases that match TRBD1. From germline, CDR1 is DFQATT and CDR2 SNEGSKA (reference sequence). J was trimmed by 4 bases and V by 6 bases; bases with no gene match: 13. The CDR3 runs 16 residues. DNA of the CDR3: TGCAGTGCCCCACTGAGCCGGACAGGGGTCGGAAACACCATATATTTT. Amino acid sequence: CSAPLSRTGVGNTIYF.

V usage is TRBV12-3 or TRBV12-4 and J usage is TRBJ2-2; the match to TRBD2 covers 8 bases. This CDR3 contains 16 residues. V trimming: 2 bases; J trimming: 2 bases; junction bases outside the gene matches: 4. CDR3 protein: CASSLTGRGNTGELFF. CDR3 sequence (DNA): TGTGCCAGCAGTTTAACCGGGAGGGGTAACACCGGGGAGCTGTTTTTT.

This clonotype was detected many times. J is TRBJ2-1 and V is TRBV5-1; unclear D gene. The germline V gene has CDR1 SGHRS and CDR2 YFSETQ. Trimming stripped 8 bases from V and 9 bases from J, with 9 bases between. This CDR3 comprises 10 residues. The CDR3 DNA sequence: TGCGCCAGTAGAGACTCTGAGCAGTTCTTC. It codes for CASRDSEQFF.

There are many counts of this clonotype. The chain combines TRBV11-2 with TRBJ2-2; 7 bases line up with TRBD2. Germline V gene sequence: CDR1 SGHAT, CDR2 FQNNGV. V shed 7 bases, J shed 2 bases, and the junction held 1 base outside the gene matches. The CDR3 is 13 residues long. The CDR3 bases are TGTGCCAGCAAAGCGGGAAACACCGGGGAGCTGTTTTTT. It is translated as CASKAGNTGELFF.

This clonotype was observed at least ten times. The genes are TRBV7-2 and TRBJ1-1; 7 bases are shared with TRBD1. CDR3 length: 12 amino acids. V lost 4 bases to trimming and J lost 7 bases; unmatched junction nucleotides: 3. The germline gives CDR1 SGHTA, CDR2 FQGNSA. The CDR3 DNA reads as TGTGCCAGCAGCTCGTACAGGGGTGAAGCTTTCTTT. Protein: CASSSYRGEAFF.

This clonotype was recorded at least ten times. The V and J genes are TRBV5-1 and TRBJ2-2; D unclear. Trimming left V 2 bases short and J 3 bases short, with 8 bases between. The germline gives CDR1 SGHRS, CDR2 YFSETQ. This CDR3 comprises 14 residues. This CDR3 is CASSFWQDTGELFF. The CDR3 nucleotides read TGCGCCAGCAGCTTTTGGCAGGACACCGGGGAGCTGTTTTTT.

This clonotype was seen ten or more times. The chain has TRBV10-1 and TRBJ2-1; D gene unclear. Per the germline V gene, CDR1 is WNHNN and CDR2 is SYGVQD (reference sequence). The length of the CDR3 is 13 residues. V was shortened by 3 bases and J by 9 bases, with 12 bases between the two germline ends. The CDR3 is CASSDRIGLEQFF. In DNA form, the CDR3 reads TGCGCCAGCAGTGATCGGATCGGGCTTGAGCAGTTCTTC.